The 19 T cell receptor beta chains listed next were all sequenced from one sample in a study of T-cell memory formation after mild COVID-19 (dated by TCRdb to the early 2020s). Library prep was done by 5' RACE. Instrument used: Illumina NovaSeq 6000. TCRdb took the public reads, trimmed them with fastp at Q25, ran MiXCR for clone calling and kept in-frame beta chains. Every entry covers one CDR3 protein and lists the most common genes and DNA from its rows. Present in this sample are 300,000 to 350,000 distinct CDR3 sequences, 13% of which were seen just once. The ten biggest clones cover about a fifth of the sample. The specimen was PBMCs or a T cell subset sorted from them (not recorded which). The origin of the receptors is a man aged 18 to 29 who had mild COVID-19 (a few samples of this study predate the infection). The sample titles of this study are shuffled in the database, so cell type and time point are left out; the donor was told from shared clones.

V and J are TRBV6-5 and TRBJ2-7; no reliable D call. The length of the CDR3 is 13 residues. Germline loops: CDR1 MNHEY, CDR2 SVGAGI. Between the trimmed V and J ends, which lost 0 bases and 3 bases, there was a span of 6 bases. The CDR3 region has the DNA TGTGCCAGCAGTTACTCGACTGGCTACGAGCAGTACGTC. It codes for CASSYSTGYEQYV.

The J gene is TRBJ1-4, the V gene TRBV5-1; D might be TRBD1 (5 bases). This CDR3 has 17 residues. V was shortened by 0 bases and J by 7 bases, with 19 bases between the two germline ends. Germline V gives CDR1 SGHRS, CDR2 YFSETQ. Here the CDR3 reads CASSLADSRGRSEKLFF. In DNA, the CDR3 is TGCGCCAGCAGCTTGGCCGACAGCCGTGGGAGAAGTGAAAAACTGTTTTTT.

The chain links TRBV4-2 to TRBJ1-4, with a possible D match to TRBD1 (5 bases). Trimming removed 0 bases from V and 8 bases from J, with 16 bases in between. The CDR3 runs 16 residues. In germline, CDR1 is LGHNA, CDR2 YNFKEQ. The CDR3 reads CASSQEFGTVAEKLFF. CDR3 sequence (DNA): TGTGCCAGCAGCCAAGAGTTTGGGACCGTGGCCGAAAAACTGTTTTTT.

This clonotype was seen a few times. The rearrangement links TRBV5-1 to TRBJ1-2; D ambiguous. Trimming shortened V by 4 bases and J by 7 bases, and 14 bases separated the two germline ends. Per germline, CDR1 SGHRS and CDR2 YFSETQ. This CDR3 has 13 amino acids. CDR3 sequence reads: CASSPLLGGGYTF. The CDR3 DNA reads TGCGCCAGCAGCCCATTACTCGGCGGTGGCTACACCTTC.

The chain recombines TRBV4-3 with TRBJ1-1; D is uncertain. The CDR3 length is 15 residues. Trimming cost V 4 bases and J 0 bases, with 12 bases left between them. Looked up from germline, CDR1 is LGHNA and CDR2 is YSLEER. The CDR3 bases are TGCGCCAGCAGCCCTCAGGTTCGGATGAACACTGAAGCTTTCTTT. Its translation is CASSPQVRMNTEAFF.

This clonotype has a handful of counts. V gene TRBV4-3 combines with J gene TRBJ2-1; D may correspond to TRBD1 or TRBD2 (5 bases each). This CDR3 is built from 16 residues. CDR1 is LGHNA, CDR2 YSLEER, per germline. Trimming removed 4 bases at V and 2 bases at J, with 15 bases between. CDR3 bases: TGCGCCAGCAGCCCGAGGGGCCGCTTCCCCTACAATGAGCAGTTCTTC. As protein: CASSPRGRFPYNEQFF.

This chain joins TRBV7-8 and TRBJ2-7; 7 bases match TRBD1. CDR3 length: 16 amino acids. V lost 5 bases, J lost 2 bases, and 12 bases stayed unmatched. CDR1 is SGHVS, CDR2 FQNEAQ, per germline. The DNA of the CDR3 is TGTGCCAGCAGCCTAACCGGGGACAGCATGACCTACGAGCAGTACGTC. Translation gives CASSLTGDSMTYEQYV.

This clonotype occurred a few times. This chain joins TRBV11-2 and TRBJ2-1; D possibly matches TRBD1 or TRBD2 (5 bases each). This CDR3 contains 17 residues. V lost 1 base to trimming and J lost 1 base, with 14 bases between them. Looked up from germline, CDR1 is SGHAT and CDR2 is FQNNGV. The CDR3 region is CASSLGWGPKSYNEQFF. The CDR3 DNA follows: TGTGCCAGCAGCTTAGGATGGGGACCCAAATCCTACAATGAGCAGTTCTTC.

This clonotype was counted ten times or more. CDR3 in DNA: TGTGCCAGCAGTTTATGGAGGCCTAGCGGAGACACAGATACGCAGTATTTT. The encoded protein is CASSLWRPSGDTDTQYF. The chain has TRBV28 and TRBJ2-3; 7 bases fit TRBD2. The germline gives CDR1 MDHEN, CDR2 SYDVKM. The CDR3 covers 17 residues. Trimming at V came to 0 bases and at J to 2 bases, leaving 8 bases not matched to a gene.

This clonotype came up many times. The V gene is TRBV5-5, the J gene TRBJ2-3; D call uncertain. Looked up from germline, CDR1 is SGHKS and CDR2 is YYEKEE (reference sequence). This CDR3 region has 13 residues. The germline V and J ends were trimmed by 3 bases and 6 bases, with 11 bases remaining between them. CDR3 amino acids: CASSSWPTDTQYF. The CDR3 coding sequence is TGTGCCAGCAGCTCGTGGCCCACCGATACGCAGTATTTT.

This clonotype has just a few counts. The rearrangement links TRBV5-1 to TRBJ2-6; 9 nucleotides align to TRBD1. Germline trimming cut 6 bases from V and 2 bases from J; bases unmatched to any gene: 12. The CDR3 spans 18 residues. The germline gives CDR1 SGHRS, CDR2 YFSETQ. CDR3 protein: CASNYSGTGRPGANVLTF. CDR3 in DNA: TGCGCCAGCAACTACTCCGGGACAGGGAGGCCTGGGGCCAACGTCCTGACTTTC.

This clonotype was recorded at least ten times. The chain employs TRBV12-3 or TRBV12-4 and TRBJ1-1; 8 bases map to TRBD1. The ends lost 2 bases at V and 3 bases at J; junction bases unmatched: 2. This CDR3 region has 14 residues. The CDR3 reads CASSLRQGYTEAFF. CDR3 coding DNA: TGTGCCAGCAGTTTAAGACAGGGGTACACTGAAGCTTTCTTT.

The chain employs TRBV5-6 and TRBJ1-2; possibly TRBD1 for D (5 bases). From germline, CDR1 is SGHDT and CDR2 YYEEEE. The CDR3 extends over 13 amino acids. With 0 bases removed from V and 9 bases from J, the gap between germline ends came to 12 bases. Here the CDR3 reads CASSLAGGLRYTF. The CDR3 DNA is TGTGCCAGCAGCTTGGCTGGGGGATTGCGCTACACCTTC. Full variable domain (missing parts from reference TRBV5-6 and TRBJ1-2): DAGVTQSPTHLIKTRGQQVTLRCSPKSGHDTVSWYQQALGQGPQFIFQYYEEEERQRGNFPDRFSGHQFPNYSSELNVNALLLGDSALYLCASSLAGGLRYTFGSGTRLTVV.

This CDR3 reads CSVGRGNTEAFF. In DNA form, the CDR3 reads TGCAGCGTTGGTCGGGGGAACACTGAAGCTTTCTTT. This chain connects TRBV29-1 to TRBJ1-1; unclear D gene. The germline V gene has CDR1 SQVTM and CDR2 ANQGSEA. The CDR3 runs 12 residues. Trimming left V 4 bases short and J 1 base short, with 7 bases between.

The sample holds a few counts of this clonotype. In DNA form, the CDR3 reads TGTGCCAGCAGCCCTACGACAAGCTATGGCTACACCTTC. Translating gives CASSPTTSYGYTF. The V gene is TRBV7-2, the J gene TRBJ1-2; D is undetermined. Trimming stripped 5 bases from V and 4 bases from J, with 11 bases between. CDR3 length: 13 amino acids. Germline V gene sequence: CDR1 SGHTA, CDR2 FQGNSA.

This clonotype showed up just a few times. V is TRBV29-1 and J is TRBJ2-7, with TRBD1 identical over 7 bases. The ends lost 6 bases at V and 2 bases at J; junction bases unmatched: 7. Germline CDR1 is SQVTM and CDR2 is ANQGSEA. This CDR3 is 13 amino acids long. The CDR3: CSVPGQSTYEQYF. The CDR3 DNA is TGCAGCGTACCGGGACAGTCAACCTACGAGCAGTACTTC.

The chain has TRBV4-3 and TRBJ2-2, with a tentative D call TRBD1 (5 bases). V shed 2 bases and J shed 5 bases, with 6 bases lying between them. The CDR3 covers 13 residues. From germline, CDR1 is LGHNA and CDR2 YSLEER. The CDR3 is CASSQKGTGELFF. CDR3 DNA sequence: TGCGCCAGCAGCCAAAAGGGGACCGGGGAGCTGTTTTTT.

This clonotype has just a few counts. This rearrangement joins TRBV18 to TRBJ2-7, with D perhaps matching TRBD1 (5 bases). CDR1 and CDR2 from the germline V gene are KGHSH and LQKENI. V was clipped by 0 bases and J by 3 bases, with 6 bases between them. This CDR3 comprises 13 residues. Here the CDR3 DNA reads TGTGCCAGCTCACCACCGGGGCTCTACGAGCAGTACGTC. Translated: CASSPPGLYEQYV.

This clonotype was counted between two and nine times. The rearrangement links TRBV5-1 to TRBJ1-6, with TRBD1 matching 7 bases. Trimming took 3 bases from V and 6 from J; bases not matched to a gene: 9. The germline V gene has CDR1 SGHRS and CDR2 YFSETQ. The length of the CDR3 is 16 residues. CDR3 sequence (DNA): TGCGCCAGCAGCTGGGACAGCCTCATAGTTAATTCACCCCTCCACTTT. This translates into CASSWDSLIVNSPLHF.